The next 32 T cell receptor beta chains were all read from a single sample in a study of HIV-infected patients and healthy controls (dated 2014 in TCRdb). Libraries were prepared through 5' RACE. For sequencing, an Illumina MiSeq was employed. TCRdb handled the public reads itself, with Q25 trimming in fastp and clone calling in MiXCR, and kept productive beta chains. Under each unique CDR3 protein, matching rows form one entry showing the most common genes and DNA. The sample table records roughly 20,000 distinct CDR3 sequences; over 15% of these occur just once. The ten largest account for 20% to 25% of the sample. Sequencing was performed on CD8+ T cells from blood. The receptors shown here come from a human donor in good health.

The genes are TRBV13 and TRBJ2-5; D is perhaps TRBD2 (7 bases). CDR1 and CDR2 (germline): PRHDT, FYEKMQ (reference sequence). The CDR3 has 14 residues. The germline V and J ends were trimmed by 5 bases and 5 bases, with 15 bases remaining between them. The CDR3 reads CASSPRGAFETQYF. The CDR3 DNA follows: TGTGCCAGCAGCCCTCGGGGGGCCTTTGAGACCCAGTACTTC.

About this clonotype itself: A read error may explain this, as a much larger clone is one base away. V gene TRBV30 combines with J gene TRBJ2-1, with D perhaps TRBD2 (5 bases). This CDR3 region has 14 residues. V was clipped by 2 bases and J by 12 bases, with 20 bases between them. Looked up from germline, CDR1 is GTSNPN and CDR2 is SVGIG (reference sequence). The CDR3 region is CAWSPFPLAGPQFF. In nucleotides, the CDR3 is TGTGCCTGGAGTCCCTTCCCCCTAGCCGGTCCGCAGTTCTTC.

The chain employs TRBV10-3 and TRBJ1-3, with a possible D match to TRBD1 (5 bases). Germline loops: CDR1 ENHRY, CDR2 SYGVKD. This CDR3 has 14 residues. V was pared by 6 bases and J by 0 bases, with 9 bases between. The CDR3 reads CAIRDIDSGNTIYF. The CDR3 DNA reads as TGTGCCATCAGGGACATTGACTCTGGAAACACCATATATTTT.

V is TRBV4-1 and J is TRBJ1-1; 8 bases map to TRBD1. Per germline, CDR1 MGHRA and CDR2 YSYEKL. Unmatched junction bases numbered 8, after V lost 3 bases and J lost 5 bases. The CDR3 has 15 residues. The CDR3 nucleotides are TGCGCCAGCAGCCACGGACAGGGCGGGTGGACTGAAGCTTTCTTT. Its protein is CASSHGQGGWTEAFF.

This clonotype appeared many times. This sequence joins TRBV6-5 and TRBJ2-7; TRBD1 agrees at 9 bases. Germline-derived CDR1 and CDR2 are MNHEY and SVGAGI. Trimming at V came to 6 bases and at J to 3 bases, leaving 6 bases not matched to a gene. The CDR3 has 14 amino acids. CDR3 in amino acids: CASRGTGGFYEQYF. CDR3 DNA sequence: TGTGCCAGCAGGGGAACAGGGGGCTTCTACGAGCAGTACTTC.

This chain connects TRBV9 to TRBJ2-7; D gene ambiguous. The CDR3 length is 12 residues. Germline lookup yields CDR1 SGDLS and CDR2 YYNGEE. V was pared by 3 bases and J by 5 bases, with 9 bases between. As DNA, the CDR3 is TGTGCCAGCAGCGGCCGCAGTAACGAGCAGTACTTC. Translating it yields CASSGRSNEQYF.

The chain employs TRBV7-6 and TRBJ2-3; no clear D gene. This CDR3 comprises 14 residues. CDR1 is SGHVS, CDR2 FNYEAQ, per germline. V lost 3 bases to trimming and J lost 2 bases, with 9 bases between them. CDR3 DNA sequence: TGTGCCAGCAGCTTGGACCTTCTCACAGATACGCAGTATTTT. Residues: CASSLDLLTDTQYF.

This clonotype was picked up many times. The chain has TRBV5-8 and TRBJ1-5, with D unclear. The CDR3 sequence is 15 residues long. Between the trimmed V and J ends, which lost 1 base and 3 bases, there was a span of 11 bases. Germline V lookup: CDR1 SGHTS, CDR2 YDEGEE. The CDR3 DNA reads as TGTGCCAGCAGCTTGTTGGGGAAGAACAATCAGCCCCAGCATTTT. This codes for CASSLLGKNNQPQHF.

This clonotype was detected ten times or more. The gene calls are TRBV25-1 and TRBJ2-3; no firm D call. CDR3 length: 15 amino acids. CDR1 is MGHDK, CDR2 SYGVNS, per germline. Trimming removed 2 bases at V and 5 bases at J, with 14 bases between. The CDR3 sequence: CASSEATTLGDTQYF. The CDR3 nucleotides read TGTGCCAGCAGTGAAGCCACCACGCTGGGAGATACGCAGTATTTT. Together with reference TRBV25-1 and TRBJ2-3, the CDR3 gives the full variable domain: EADIYQTPRYLVIGTGKKITLECSQTMGHDKMYWYQQDPGMELHLIHYSYGVNSTEKGDLSSESTVSRIRTEHFPLTLESARPSHTSQYLCASSEATTLGDTQYFGPGTRLTVL.

By sample fraction, this clonotype is large. The CDR3 coding sequence is TGTGCCAGCAGCGCCGGGACAGCAAGCACAGATACGCAGTATTTT. Protein product: CASSAGTASTDTQYF. The genes are TRBV2 and TRBJ2-3, with 7 nucleotides matching TRBD1. This CDR3 is built from 15 residues. The germline gives CDR1 SNHLY, CDR2 FYNNEI. J gave up 0 bases and V 6 bases, and 6 bases lay outside the gene matches.

The chain couples TRBV7-6 to TRBJ2-2; 7 nucleotides align to TRBD2. CDR1 and CDR2 from the germline V gene are SGHVS and FNYEAQ. The ends lost 3 bases at V and 6 bases at J; junction bases unmatched: 7. The CDR3 covers 15 residues. Here the CDR3 reads CASSLGGRTAGELFF. The DNA for the CDR3 is TGTGCCAGCAGCTTGGGCGGGAGAACTGCCGGGGAGCTGTTTTTT.

Note on this clonotype: A much larger clone is a single base away; this may be a read error. This chain uses TRBV7-9 with TRBJ2-7; weak D call: TRBD1 (6 bases). CDR3 length: 12 residues. V lost 5 bases and J lost 5, with 10 bases in between. Germline V gives CDR1 SEHNR, CDR2 FQNEAQ (reference sequence). In nucleotides, the CDR3 is TGTGCCAGCAGCCAGGACAGAGACGAGCAGTACTTC. Its protein is CASSQDRDEQYF.

The chain employs TRBV20-1 and TRBJ2-7; D may be TRBD2 (5 bases). V dropped 5 bases and J dropped 2 bases, with 7 bases sitting between them. The CDR3 runs 11 residues. Germline CDR1 is DFQATT and CDR2 is SNEGSKA (reference sequence). DNA of the CDR3: TGCAGTGCTGGGAGCCCCTACGAGCAGTACTTC. This sequence encodes CSAGSPYEQYF.

There are many counts of this clonotype. The CDR3 DNA reads TGTGCCACCTCAGGGGGCTCGGACACCGGGGAGCTGTTTTTT. Amino acids: CATSGGSDTGELFF. The V gene is TRBV10-3, the J gene TRBJ2-2, with 8 bases fitting TRBD1. The V gene's germline CDR1 is ENHRY and CDR2 SYGVKD. This CDR3 has 14 residues. The ends lost 10 bases at V and 3 bases at J; junction bases unmatched: 7.

The J gene is TRBJ2-1, the V gene TRBV29-1; no clear D. The CDR3 totals 15 residues. Germline V gene lookup returns CDR1 SQVTM and CDR2 ANQGSEA. Trimming shortened V by 0 bases and J by 9 bases, and 18 bases separated the two germline ends. The chain's CDR3 is CSVEDGWSQSSEQFF. The CDR3 nucleotides are TGCAGCGTTGAAGATGGGTGGAGCCAATCGAGTGAGCAGTTCTTC.

This chain connects TRBV20-1 to TRBJ1-6; D unresolved. The V gene lost 3 bases and the J gene lost 8 bases, with 14 bases spanning the gap. Germline lookup yields CDR1 DFQATT and CDR2 SNEGSKA (reference sequence). The CDR3 contains 14 residues. CDR3 nucleotides: TGCAGTGCTAGTACCGGGAGAGAGCATTCACCCCTCCACTTT. This translates into CSASTGREHSPLHF.

The chain recombines TRBV3-1 with TRBJ2-7, with D possibly being TRBD2 (6 bases). Between the trimmed V and J ends, which lost 1 base and 12 bases, there was a span of 10 bases. This CDR3 contains 11 residues. Germline V gene sequence: CDR1 LGHDT, CDR2 YNNKEL (reference sequence). The CDR3 coding sequence is TGTGCCAGCAGCCAAGGGGACTGGTGGTACTTC. The encoded protein is CASSQGDWWYF.

This clonotype has at least ten counts. J is TRBJ1-1 and V is TRBV7-9; 8 nucleotides match TRBD1. J lost 0 bases, V lost 5 bases, and 17 bases had no gene match. CDR1 and CDR2 from the germline V gene are SEHNR and FQNEAQ (reference sequence). The CDR3 contains 19 residues. The CDR3 is CASSEGQGERRGMNTEAFF. The CDR3 coding sequence is TGTGCCAGCAGCGAAGGACAGGGAGAGCGCAGGGGGATGAACACTGAAGCTTTCTTT. Together with reference TRBV7-9 and TRBJ1-1, the CDR3 gives the full variable domain: DTGVSQNPRHKITKRGQNVTFRCDPISEHNRLYWYRQTLGQGPEFLTYFQNEAQLEKSRLLSDRFSAERPKGSFSTLEIQRTEQGDSAMYLCASSEGQGERRGMNTEAFFGQGTRLTVV.

By frequency in the sample, this clonotype is medium-sized. The chain combines TRBV5-6 with TRBJ2-1; maybe TRBD2 (5 bases). Trimming took 4 bases from V and 0 from J, leaving 20 bases between them. Germline V gene lookup returns CDR1 SGHDT and CDR2 YYEEEE. This CDR3 is built from 18 residues. CDR3 protein: CASSHGIEPFSSYNEQFF. DNA of the CDR3: TGTGCCAGCAGCCACGGGATAGAGCCCTTCAGCTCCTACAATGAGCAGTTCTTC.

This clonotype was seen many times. The V and J genes are TRBV7-9 and TRBJ2-5; 8 nucleotides align to TRBD1. The junction had 3 bases not matched to a gene; V was cut back by 5 bases and J by 1 base. The CDR3 is made up of 14 amino acids. In germline, CDR1 is SEHNR, CDR2 FQNEAQ (reference sequence). In nucleotides, the CDR3 is TGTGCCAGCAGCCCGGACAGGGCCCAAGAGACCCAGTACTTC. It yields the protein CASSPDRAQETQYF. Looking up the rest from reference TRBV7-9 and TRBJ2-5 gives the full variable domain: DTGVSQNPRHKITKRGQNVTFRCDPISEHNRLYWYRQTLGQGPEFLTYFQNEAQLEKSRLLSDRFSAERPKGSFSTLEIQRTEQGDSAMYLCASSPDRAQETQYFGPGTRLLVL.

This clonotype was recorded at least ten times. The chain is built from TRBV12-3 or TRBV12-4 and TRBJ2-3; tentatively, D is TRBD2 (6 bases). This CDR3 region has 18 residues. V lost 3 bases and J lost 6, with 25 bases in between. The CDR3 here is CASSFPSMEGKVSDTQYF. The CDR3 DNA reads as TGTGCCAGCAGTTTTCCCTCCATGGAGGGCAAAGTTTCGGATACGCAGTATTTT.

For this clonotype: This could be a read error, since a much larger clone is one nucleotide away. The chain has TRBV11-2 and TRBJ2-1; TRBD2 matches at 7 bases. CDR1 and CDR2 (germline): SGHAT, FQNNGV. The CDR3 has 21 amino acids. For the CDR3, the DNA is TGTGCCATCAGCTTCAATCGGGGAGGGCGGGATCGGTTGAGCTCCTACAATGAGCAGTTCTTC. This sequence encodes CAISFNRGGRDRLSSYNEQFF.

This clonotype came up many times. CDR3: CASSPAGGYEAFF. The CDR3 DNA is TGTGCCAGCAGCCCCGCGGGGGGATACGAAGCTTTCTTT. The rearrangement uses TRBV11-2 and TRBJ1-1, with D possibly TRBD1 on 5 matching bases. CDR1 SGHAT and CDR2 FQNNGV come from the germline V gene. The CDR3 spans 13 residues. The V gene lost 5 bases and the J gene lost 8 bases, with 15 bases spanning the gap.

By frequency in the sample, this clonotype is medium-sized (0.01 to 0.1%). The CDR3 here is CASSLGGNEQFF. CDR3 nucleotide sequence: TGTGCCAGCAGCTTGGGAGGAAATGAGCAGTTCTTC. The V gene is TRBV5-8, the J gene TRBJ2-1, with unresolved D. The CDR3 runs 12 residues. Trimming took off 0 bases at V and 7 bases at J, with 5 bases between the two ends. From germline, CDR1 is SGHTS and CDR2 YDEGEE.

In its sample, this clonotype was seen a few times. The chain joins TRBV20-1 to TRBJ1-6, with D unresolved. Germline V gene data show CDR1 as DFQATT and CDR2 as SNEGSKA (reference sequence). V lost 4 bases and J lost 6, with 7 bases in between. This CDR3 spans 12 amino acids. The CDR3 region is CSAIDGNSPLHF. The DNA for the CDR3 is TGCAGTGCTATCGACGGTAATTCACCCCTCCACTTT.

This clonotype was counted ten times or more. The genes are TRBV7-6 and TRBJ1-1, with no clear D. This CDR3 is built from 15 residues. CDR1 is SGHVS, CDR2 FNYEAQ, per germline. The V end lost 2 bases, the J end lost 1 base, and 11 bases lay between the germline ends. CDR3 amino acids: CASSLYGTSNTEAFF. For the CDR3, the DNA is TGTGCCAGCAGCTTATATGGCACCTCGAACACTGAAGCTTTCTTT.

This clonotype was recorded a few times. The chain carries TRBV20-1 and TRBJ2-7; the D is unclear. The ends were cut back, 6 bases at V and 2 bases at J, with 11 bases in the middle. CDR3 length: 12 amino acids. CDR1 and CDR2 from the germline V gene are DFQATT and SNEGSKA (reference sequence). The chain's CDR3 is CSARQGPYEQYF. The CDR3 DNA follows: TGCAGTGCGAGACAAGGCCCCTACGAGCAGTACTTC.

This clonotype was detected ten times or more. The chain couples TRBV12-5 to TRBJ1-5; D not resolved. The V end was cut by 0 bases, the J end by 4 bases, with 13 bases between. Germline values: CDR1 LGHNT, CDR2 FRNRAP. There are 16 residues in the CDR3. CDR3 coding DNA: TGTGCTAGTGGTTTGGTACAGTACGGTGCTAATCAGCCCCAGCATTTT. Its protein is CASGLVQYGANQPQHF.

This clonotype was seen repeatedly, ten times or more. The chain uses TRBV5-6 and TRBJ1-1, with D uncertain. The V gene's germline CDR1 is SGHDT and CDR2 YYEEEE. Trimming stripped 4 bases from V and 6 bases from J, with 16 bases between. CDR3 length equals 14 residues. CDR3 residues: CASSRGFFTAEAFF. As DNA, the CDR3 is TGTGCCAGCAGCCGAGGGTTTTTCACCGCTGAAGCTTTCTTT. Drawing the rest from reference TRBV5-6 and TRBJ1-1, the complete variable domain is DAGVTQSPTHLIKTRGQQVTLRCSPKSGHDTVSWYQQALGQGPQFIFQYYEEEERQRGNFPDRFSGHQFPNYSSELNVNALLLGDSALYLCASSRGFFTAEAFFGQGTRLTVV.

The chain is built from TRBV29-1 and TRBJ1-5; 7 positions agree with TRBD1. CDR1 and CDR2 from the germline V gene are SQVTM and ANQGSEA. Trimming removed 5 bases from V and 5 bases from J; junction bases left unmatched: 3. CDR3 length: 12 residues. DNA for the CDR3: TGCAGCGTTCAAACAGGGGATCAGCCCCAGCATTTT. Amino acids: CSVQTGDQPQHF.

In its sample, this clonotype was seen many times. The rearrangement joins TRBV6-4 to TRBJ2-1; D might be TRBD1 (5 bases). Germline CDR1 reads MRHNA; CDR2 reads SNTAGT. Trimming pared 2 bases from V and 8 bases from J, leaving 10 bases between. CDR3 length: 13 residues. The chain's CDR3 is CASSDRGFDEQFF. The CDR3 bases are TGTGCCAGCAGTGACAGGGGATTCGATGAGCAGTTCTTC.

There are many counts of this clonotype. This rearrangement joins TRBV6-6 to TRBJ2-7; the match to TRBD1 covers 9 bases. Per germline, CDR1 MNHNY and CDR2 SVGAGI (reference sequence). Trimming took 8 bases from V and 6 from J; bases not matched to a gene: 11. The CDR3 totals 14 residues. The CDR3 region is CASFLGTGSSEQYF. CDR3 nucleotide sequence: TGTGCCAGCTTCTTGGGGACAGGGTCGAGCGAGCAGTACTTC.